This T cell receptor (beta chain) comes out of a study of T-cell memory formation after mild COVID-19. In the study overall: Clusters of TCRs were largely donor specific.

V lost 2 bases to trimming and J lost 2 bases, with 3 bases between them. Looked up from germline, CDR1 is SNHLY and CDR2 is FYNNEI. The CDR3 extends over 12 amino acids. Notes on the study in general: Among clones peaking at day 37 in the second wave, SARS-CoV-2 specificity remained unconfirmed.

Libraries for TCRalpha and TCRbeta carried sample barcodes and unique molecular identifiers via 5'RACE. TCRdb re-called the 5' RACE reads through MiXCR, storing one row per CDR3 protein. The sample has 400,000 to 500,000 distinct CDR3 sequences; 20% to 25% are singletons. This clonotype occurred a few times. Its antigen is not known. The sequenced sample was PBMCs or a T cell subset sorted from them (not recorded which). The chain employs TRBV2 and TRBJ2-5; D is uncertain. The TCR was taken from an adult woman who had mild COVID-19 (a few samples of this study predate the infection). Cell type and time point are not known. The DNA for the CDR3 is TGTGCCAGCAGTGAAACTCAAGAGACCCAGTACTTC. This gives the protein CASSETQETQYF.